This T cell receptor (beta chain) was recorded in a study of CD8 T cells in Susac syndrome. The CDR3 is 15 amino acids. Per germline, CDR1 ENHRY and CDR2 SYGVKD. J lost 7 bases, V lost 0 bases, and 2 bases had no gene match. It was negative isolation that provided the CD8+ and CD4+ T cells, whereas TEMRA cells were enriched by FACS. RNA was extracted with the RNeasy kit, and a quantity of about 0.45 to 1 ug was reverse transcribed using random hexamers. TCRdb ran MiXCR on the immunoSEQ multiplex PCR reads and lists one entry per CDR3 protein. The sample lists approximately 150,000 distinct CDR3 sequences, approximately 94% seen once, with over 0.07% in the top ten.

The chain combines TRBV10-3 with TRBJ2-1; TRBD2 matches 11 bases. This receptor was obtained from a human donor in good health. What was sequenced was CD4+ T cells from PBMCs. The CDR3 is CAISESTSGRNEQFF. Written as DNA, the CDR3 is TGTGCCATCAGTGAGTCCACTAGCGGGAGAAATGAGCAGTTCTTC.